This passage covers 30 T cell receptor beta chains from one sample sequenced in a study of human T cells and chemical hapten exposure. Time point given: patch test 2, 6 weeks after DPC sensitization. Treatment specified: therapeutic diphenylcyclopropenone sensitization with weekly scalp DPC. TCRdb reanalysed the RACE reads using MiXCR and keeps one entry per CDR3 protein. The sample lists over 65,000 distinct CDR3 sequences, roughly 11% seen once, with roughly 1.4% in the top ten. The source material was whole blood, sampled in connection with sensitization to the hapten diphenylcyclopropenone (DPC). Every receptor here comes from a man younger than 35 with alopecia areata. Some clones in this sample may be carry-over from other donors' samples.

This clonotype was found a few times. J is TRBJ1-1 and V is TRBV4-3, with TRBD1 matching over 7 bases. The trim removed 3 bases at V and 5 bases at J, leaving 9 bases unmatched. The CDR3 spans 15 residues. The germline gives CDR1 LGHNA, CDR2 YSLEER. The CDR3 loop reads CASSHQTGIRTEAFF. The DNA for the CDR3 is TGCGCCAGCAGCCACCAGACAGGGATCAGGACTGAAGCTTTCTTT.

V gene TRBV28 combines with J gene TRBJ2-7, with TRBD1 identical over 10 bases. The V gene end was trimmed by 5 bases and the J gene end by 4 bases; junction bases not matched to a gene: 5. Germline CDR1 is MDHEN and CDR2 is SYDVKM. The CDR3 length is 14 residues. CDR3 amino acids: CASSTDRGLYEQYF. In DNA form, the CDR3 reads TGTGCCAGCAGTACCGACAGGGGGCTTTACGAGCAGTACTTC. Drawing the rest from reference TRBV28 and TRBJ2-7, the complete variable domain is DVKVTQSSRYLVKRTGEKVFLECVQDMDHENMFWYRQDPGLGLRLIYFSYDVKMKEKGDIPEGYSVSREKKERFSLILESASTNQTSMYLCASSTDRGLYEQYFGPGTRLTVT.

The chain links TRBV20-1 to TRBJ2-2; 8 bases are shared with TRBD2. Trimming at V came to 1 base and at J to 1 base, leaving 2 bases not matched to a gene. Germline loops: CDR1 DFQATT, CDR2 SNEGSKA (reference sequence). The length of the CDR3 is 15 residues. CDR3 sequence (DNA): TGCAGTGCTAGAGTCACTAGCGGGAACACCGGGGAGCTGTTTTTT. Translation gives CSARVTSGNTGELFF.

Ten or more counts support this clonotype. The CDR3 DNA reads as TGCAGCGTAGCCGGACAGGGTTACAATGAGCAGTTCTTC. Protein product: CSVAGQGYNEQFF. The rearrangement joins TRBV29-1 to TRBJ2-1, with 8 bases aligning to TRBD1. The CDR3 sequence is 13 residues long. CDR1 is SQVTM, CDR2 ANQGSEA, per germline. The junction had 5 bases not matched to a gene; V was cut back by 6 bases and J by 4 bases.

This clonotype was counted ten times or more. This chain joins TRBV18 and TRBJ1-3, with D possibly matching TRBD1 (6 bases). Trimming removed 2 bases at V and 3 bases at J, with 17 bases between. The CDR3 is 17 residues long. Per the germline V gene, CDR1 is KGHSH and CDR2 is LQKENI. The CDR3 protein is CASSPGHGGQRGNTIYF. The CDR3 DNA is TGTGCCAGCTCACCAGGGCACGGGGGGCAACGTGGAAACACCATATATTTT.

The genes are TRBV10-3 and TRBJ1-2; 10 bases line up with TRBD1. With 3 bases clipped from V and 4 bases from J, the junction kept 5 bases outside the gene matches. CDR1 is ENHRY, CDR2 SYGVKD, per germline. The length of the CDR3 is 15 residues. The CDR3 reads CAISDRQGAGYGYTF. The CDR3 bases are TGTGCCATCAGTGACAGACAGGGGGCCGGCTATGGCTACACCTTC.

The chain combines TRBV11-2 with TRBJ2-7, with 10 bases fitting TRBD1. CDR1 SGHAT and CDR2 FQNNGV come from the germline V gene. Losses at the gene ends were 3 bases for V and 4 bases for J; bases not matched to a gene: 9. This CDR3 is 16 amino acids long. CDR3 sequence: CASSFVKGQGIYEQYF. CDR3 nucleotides: TGTGCCAGCAGCTTCGTAAAGGGACAGGGGATATACGAGCAGTACTTC.

The chain joins TRBV9 to TRBJ1-1; possible D gene TRBD1, 6 bases. The germline V and J ends were trimmed by 4 bases and 2 bases, with 15 bases remaining between them. The CDR3 spans 15 residues. Germline V gene lookup returns CDR1 SGDLS and CDR2 YYNGEE. The chain's CDR3 is CASSPFPRGNTEAFF. The DNA of the CDR3 is TGTGCCAGCAGCCCATTCCCCAGGGGTAACACTGAAGCTTTCTTT.

In its sample, this clonotype was seen many times. This chain joins TRBV29-1 and TRBJ2-1; D may be TRBD1 (5 bases). This CDR3 has 14 amino acids. Per germline, CDR1 SQVTM and CDR2 ANQGSEA. The ends were cut back, 4 bases at V and 7 bases at J, with 17 bases in the middle. The CDR3 sequence is CSVAVQVVGNEQFF. CDR3 DNA sequence: TGCAGCGTTGCTGTACAGGTTGTGGGAAATGAGCAGTTCTTC.

This rearrangement joins TRBV13 to TRBJ1-2, with D perhaps matching TRBD1 (6 bases). Germline V gene lookup returns CDR1 PRHDT and CDR2 FYEKMQ (reference sequence). V was cut by 1 base and J by 0 bases, with 12 bases left in between. The CDR3 totals 16 residues. CDR3 sequence reads: CASSLAEDRANYGYTF. In nucleotides, the CDR3 is TGTGCCAGCAGCTTAGCCGAGGACAGAGCTAACTATGGCTACACCTTC.

The table lists this clonotype with a few counts. The chain employs TRBV18 and TRBJ1-5, with 9 positions matching TRBD1. Germline V gene lookup returns CDR1 KGHSH and CDR2 LQKENI. Unmatched junction bases numbered 6, after V lost 2 bases and J lost 4 bases. This CDR3 has 16 residues. The DNA of the CDR3 is TGTGCCAGCTCACCAGGGGGACAGGGAGGGAATCAGCCCCAGCATTTT. Translation gives CASSPGGQGGNQPQHF. The whole variable domain, filled in from reference TRBV18 and TRBJ1-5, reads NAGVMQNPRHLVRRRGQEARLRCSPMKGHSHVYWYRQLPEEGLKFMVYLQKENIIDESGMPKERFSAEFPKEGPSILRIQQVVRGDSAAYFCASSPGGQGGNQPQHFGDGTRLSIL.

V usage is TRBV6-6 and J usage is TRBJ1-3; TRBD1 matches 7 bases. V lost 10 bases and J lost 4; bases outside the gene matches: 1. Germline CDR1 reads MNHNY; CDR2 reads SVGAGI (reference sequence). The CDR3 has 11 residues. CDR3 sequence reads: CATGQGNTIYF. The CDR3 region has the DNA TGTGCCACGGGACAGGGAAACACCATATATTTT.

This clonotype occurred many times. The CDR3 spells CASSPGGHPLTF. CDR3 in DNA: TGTGCCAGCAGCCCTGGGGGACATCCGCTCACCTTC. The gene calls are TRBV7-2 and TRBJ1-2, with D maybe TRBD1 (6 bases). This CDR3 spans 12 amino acids. Germline values: CDR1 SGHTA, CDR2 FQGNSA. V dropped 5 bases and J dropped 13 bases, with 17 bases sitting between them.

J is TRBJ2-1 and V is TRBV6-6; D might be TRBD2 (6 bases). Germline V CDR1 and CDR2: MNHNY, SVGAGI (reference sequence). V shed 0 bases and J shed 9 bases, with 9 bases lying between them. The CDR3 has 13 amino acids. The CDR3 coding sequence is TGTGCCAGCAGTTACTCCGGGGGAGGTGAGCAGTTCTTC. Its protein product is CASSYSGGGEQFF.

V is TRBV5-4 and J is TRBJ1-2; no definite D call. Trimming shortened V by 0 bases and J by 12 bases, and 15 bases separated the two germline ends. Germline V gene sequence: CDR1 SGHNT, CDR2 YYREEE (reference sequence). The CDR3 runs to 13 residues. The CDR3 loop is CASSLVPIPADTF. As DNA, the CDR3 is TGTGCCAGCAGCTTGGTCCCCATCCCGGCGGACACCTTC.

The rearrangement links TRBV12-5 to TRBJ1-5; D is uncertain. The CDR3 length is 15 residues. Germline CDR1 reads LGHNT; CDR2 reads FRNRAP. Deletions cut 0 bases from V and 3 bases from J, with 9 bases between. Here the CDR3 reads CASGLVRADNQPQHF. DNA of the CDR3: TGTGCTAGTGGTTTGGTACGGGCAGACAATCAGCCCCAGCATTTT.

This clonotype has a handful of counts. The chain links TRBV5-1 to TRBJ2-5; D possibly corresponds to TRBD2 (5 bases). Germline V CDR1 and CDR2: SGHRS, YFSETQ. Trimming took 0 bases from V and 6 from J, leaving 9 bases between them. The CDR3 extends over 13 amino acids. The CDR3 bases are TGCGCCAGCAGCTTGGATGTCGGGAAGACCCAGTACTTC. The encoded protein is CASSLDVGKTQYF.

This clonotype was picked up many times. V is TRBV6-5 and J is TRBJ2-5, with 14 bases that match TRBD2. Germline V gives CDR1 MNHEY, CDR2 SVGAGI. This CDR3 spans 16 amino acids. J lost 3 bases, V lost 6 bases, and 6 bases had no gene match. The DNA for the CDR3 is TGTGCCAGCAGCTCGTCGACTAGCGGGGGGGAAGAGACCCAGTACTTC. Translating gives CASSSSTSGGEETQYF.

At least ten counts were recorded for this clonotype. CDR3 loop: CASGSPLHF. The CDR3 coding sequence is TGTGCCAGCGGGTCACCCCTCCACTTT. J is TRBJ1-6 and V is TRBV7-9; D is ambiguous. The CDR3 loop spans 9 amino acids. The germline V gene encodes CDR1 SEHNR and CDR2 FQNEAQ (reference sequence). V lost 8 bases and J 10 bases, leaving 3 bases between the germline ends. The full variable domain, rest sourced from reference TRBV7-9 and TRBJ1-6, is DTGVSQNPRHKITKRGQNVTFRCDPISEHNRLYWYRQTLGQGPEFLTYFQNEAQLEKSRLLSDRFSAERPKGSFSTLEIQRTEQGDSAMYLCASGSPLHFGNGTRLTVT.

There are many counts of this clonotype. This sequence joins TRBV7-2 and TRBJ2-7, with D unclear. The germline V gene encodes CDR1 SGHTA and CDR2 FQGNSA. This CDR3 is built from 10 residues. Trimming removed 1 base at V and 7 bases at J, with 2 bases between. CDR3 DNA sequence: TGTGCCAGCAGCTTAGGGGAGCAGTACGTC. The encoded protein is CASSLGEQYV.

The V call is TRBV29-1, the J call TRBJ2-3, with D hard to call. This CDR3 is built from 12 residues. The V end lost 1 base, the J end lost 2 bases, and 4 bases lay between the germline ends. The germline V gene encodes CDR1 SQVTM and CDR2 ANQGSEA. The CDR3 sequence: CSVEVSTDTQYF. DNA of the CDR3: TGCAGCGTTGAAGTCTCCACAGATACGCAGTATTTT.

In the case of this clonotype: Possible read error: a much larger clone is one base away. CDR3 loop: CASSGEGTGELLF. DNA of the CDR3: TGCGCCAGCAGCGGGGAGGGCACCGGGGAGCTGCTTTTT. The chain has TRBV5-1 and TRBJ2-2; TRBD2 agrees at 7 bases. This CDR3 is 13 amino acids long. From germline, CDR1 is SGHRS and CDR2 YFSETQ.

In this sample, this clonotype turned up many times. The gene calls are TRBV7-9 and TRBJ2-1; 8 positions match TRBD2. Germline V CDR1 and CDR2: SEHNR, FQNEAQ (reference sequence). This CDR3 has 16 amino acids. J was trimmed by 8 bases and V by 1 base; bases with no gene match: 10. The chain's CDR3 is CASSLDPGGVFHEQFF. CDR3 bases: TGTGCCAGCAGCTTAGACCCGGGGGGGGTTTTCCATGAGCAGTTCTTC.

This clonotype was counted only a few times. This chain joins TRBV3-1 and TRBJ2-1; TRBD2 matches 10 bases. The CDR3 spans 19 residues. Germline assignment: CDR1 LGHDT and CDR2 YNNKEL (reference sequence). The V gene end was trimmed by 3 bases and the J gene end by 2 bases; junction bases not matched to a gene: 13. The CDR3 region is CASSQASGGGFRTYNEQFF. CDR3 DNA: TGTGCCAGCAGCCAGGCGAGCGGGGGGGGATTCAGGACCTACAATGAGCAGTTCTTC.

This clonotype has more than one count but fewer than ten. The rearrangement links TRBV5-1 to TRBJ2-5; tentatively, D is TRBD1 (5 bases). This CDR3 is built from 14 residues. Germline V CDR1 and CDR2: SGHRS, YFSETQ. V lost 3 bases, J lost 1 base, and 10 bases lay in between. This CDR3 reads CASSSQVPQETQYF. The CDR3, as DNA: TGCGCCAGCAGCTCACAGGTGCCCCAAGAGACCCAGTACTTC.

This clonotype turned up a few times. The chain carries TRBV19 and TRBJ2-1; D could derive from TRBD1 or TRBD2 (6 bases each). CDR3 size: 15 residues. The ends were cut back, 10 bases at V and 3 bases at J, with 19 bases in the middle. Germline CDR1 and CDR2: LNHDA and SQIVND (reference sequence). CDR3 sequence: CATVVGGLFYNEQFF. The CDR3 nucleotides are TGTGCCACGGTGGTAGGGGGGCTGTTCTACAATGAGCAGTTCTTC.

The gene calls are TRBV5-1 and TRBJ2-3; D is unclear. The CDR3 sequence is 15 residues long. V lost 4 bases and J lost 3, with 15 bases in between. Germline assignment: CDR1 SGHRS and CDR2 YFSETQ. The CDR3 nucleotides are TGCGCCAGCAGCCCGAACCCCACAAGGACAGATACGCAGTATTTT. Amino acids: CASSPNPTRTDTQYF.

This clonotype was seen repeatedly, ten times or more. This sequence joins TRBV20-1 and TRBJ1-2; maybe TRBD1 (5 bases). Trimming took 6 bases from V and 7 from J, leaving 15 bases between them. There are 12 residues in the CDR3. Germline CDR1 DFQATT, CDR2 SNEGSKA (reference sequence). CDR3 in amino acids: CSAVFRVGGYTF. For the CDR3, the DNA is TGCAGTGCGGTGTTCAGGGTTGGTGGCTACACCTTC.

The V and J genes are TRBV6-2 or TRBV6-3 and TRBJ2-5, with D tentatively TRBD1 or TRBD2 (5 bases each). The germline V and J ends were trimmed by 9 bases and 5 bases, with 10 bases remaining between them. Germline V CDR1 and CDR2: MNHEY, SVGEGT. The CDR3 has 11 residues. This chain's CDR3 is CASSGTETQYF. The DNA of the CDR3 is TGTGCCAGTTCAGGGACGGAGACCCAGTACTTC.

V is TRBV4-1 and J is TRBJ2-2; tentative D call: TRBD1 (6 bases). In germline, CDR1 is MGHRA, CDR2 YSYEKL. V was pared by 5 bases and J by 6 bases, with 13 bases between. The CDR3 consists of 14 residues. Here the CDR3 reads CASSYRQDSGELFF. CDR3 DNA sequence: TGCGCCAGCAGCTATCGACAGGATTCCGGGGAGCTGTTTTTT.